What follows are 5 T cell receptor beta chains derived from one specimen sequenced in a study of T cells in Graves' hyperthyroidism and ophthalmopathy. Amplified TCR beta CDR3 regions came from RNA transcripts. A set of HTBI primers served as the primers for a first-round RT-PCR of the TCR CDR3. TCRdb passed the multiplex PCR reads through MiXCR, listing each CDR3 protein once. The data hold over 500,000 distinct CDR3 sequences, with about 14% observed a single time. Sequenced input: blood. The receptors were sampled from a woman aged 35 to 49 with Graves' hyperthyroidism.

This clonotype was counted between two and nine times. V usage is TRBV3-1 and J usage is TRBJ2-4; 10 bases align to TRBD2. Germline V gene sequence: CDR1 LGHDT, CDR2 YNNKEL (reference sequence). The CDR3 sequence is 14 residues long. V dropped 5 bases and J dropped 6; count of bases not matched to a gene: 4. The CDR3: CASSRTSGGNIQYF. As DNA, the CDR3 is TGTGCCAGCAGCAGGACTAGCGGAGGAAACATTCAGTACTTC.

This clonotype was counted ten times or more. This chain links TRBV27 with TRBJ2-7; the match to TRBD2 covers 10 bases. This CDR3 contains 15 residues. J lost 2 bases, V lost 5 bases, and 6 bases had no gene match. CDR1 and CDR2 from the germline V gene are MNHEY and SMNVEV (reference sequence). CDR3 residues: CASSTLSGRPYEQYF. The CDR3 DNA reads TGTGCCAGCAGTACTCTTAGCGGGAGGCCCTACGAGCAGTACTTC.

The chain uses TRBV19 and TRBJ1-5; no clear D gene. The ends were cut back, 5 bases at V and 4 bases at J, with 21 bases in the middle. Germline assignment: CDR1 LNHDA and CDR2 SQIVND (reference sequence). The CDR3 loop spans 17 amino acids. The CDR3 loop is CASSVTGRNRGNQPQHF. The CDR3 coding sequence is TGTGCCAGTAGTGTGACCGGACGTAACCGAGGTAATCAGCCCCAGCATTTT.

The J gene is TRBJ2-1, the V gene TRBV4-2, with TRBD2 identical over 10 bases. CDR1 is LGHNA and CDR2 is YNFKEQ in the germline V gene. CDR3 length equals 13 residues. V lost 10 bases to trimming and J lost 6 bases; unmatched junction nucleotides: 6. For the CDR3, the DNA is TGTGCCACCTCCCAGCGGGAGGGCAATGAGCAGTTCTTC. Translated, it gives CATSQREGNEQFF.

This clonotype was counted at least ten times. This chain links TRBV15 with TRBJ2-1; D ambiguous. The CDR3 length is 13 residues. Per germline, CDR1 LNHNV and CDR2 YYDKDF (reference sequence). The V end was cut by 0 bases, the J end by 13 bases, with 13 bases between. In nucleotides, the CDR3 is TGTGCCACCAGCAGAGATGTTACTAATGGACAGTTCTTC. Its protein product is CATSRDVTNGQFF. The full variable domain, its missing parts supplied by reference TRBV15 and TRBJ2-1, is DAMVIQNPRYQVTQFGKPVTLSCSQTLNHNVMYWYQQKSSQAPKLLFHYYDKDFNNEADTPDNFQSRRPNTSFCFLDIRSPGLGDTAMYLCATSRDVTNGQFFGPGTRLTVL.